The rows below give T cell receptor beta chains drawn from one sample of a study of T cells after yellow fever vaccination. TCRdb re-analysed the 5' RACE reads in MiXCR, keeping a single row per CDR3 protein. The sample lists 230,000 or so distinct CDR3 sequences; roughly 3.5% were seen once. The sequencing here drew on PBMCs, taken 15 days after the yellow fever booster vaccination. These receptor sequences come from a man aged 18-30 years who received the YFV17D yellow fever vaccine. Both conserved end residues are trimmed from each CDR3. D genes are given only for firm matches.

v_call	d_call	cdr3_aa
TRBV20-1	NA	SARRWVDQPQH
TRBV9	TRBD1	ASSATGDYQPQH
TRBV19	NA	ASSISPHPSGANVLT
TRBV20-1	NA	SALMGGPRSPLH
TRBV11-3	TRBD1	ASSPTGGSYEQY
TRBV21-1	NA	ASPPQLAKNIQY
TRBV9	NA	ASSVWGAGNTIY
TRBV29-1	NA	SVAQSSGANVLT
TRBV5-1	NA	ASSSGLTAETQY
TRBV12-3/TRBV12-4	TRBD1	ASSIGTGGYEQY
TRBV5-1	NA	ASSPGGRDFGNTIY
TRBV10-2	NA	ASSESTLSAF
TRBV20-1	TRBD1	SARPTGVYYGYT
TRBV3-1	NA	ASSRPTDRTDPDTQY
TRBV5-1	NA	ASSWAIPSSSTEAF
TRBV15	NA	ATSRVFGEGNTIY
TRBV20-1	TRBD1	SATGTATDTQY
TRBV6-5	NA	ASSPLANYGYT
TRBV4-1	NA	ASSQDGTYGYT
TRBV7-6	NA	ASSSEPKGNQPQH
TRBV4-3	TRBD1	ASSQGDSSYNEQF
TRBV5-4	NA	ASSLGGGGRDTQY
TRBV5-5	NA	ASSSGRENLGVAQH
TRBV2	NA	ATSEANYGYT
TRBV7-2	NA	ASSLDPGYQPQH
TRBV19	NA	ASSIYGGSYNEQF
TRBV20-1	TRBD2	SAVRLAEETQY
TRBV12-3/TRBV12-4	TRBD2	ASRRGVEETQY
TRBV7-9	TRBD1	ASSPGTGEAGANVLT
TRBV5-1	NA	ASSLGPLGEQF
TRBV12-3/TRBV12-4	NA	ASSLGGNTIY
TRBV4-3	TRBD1	ASSQGQGVGANVLT
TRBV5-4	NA	ASSLAGGTDEQY
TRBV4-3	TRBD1	ASSRRQGGEKLF
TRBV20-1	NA	SARDAGRPGTGELF
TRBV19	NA	ASSIRRNRSVYSNQPQH
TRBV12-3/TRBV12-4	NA	ASSRPQGWGNIQY
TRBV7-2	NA	ASSLAPNTGGELF
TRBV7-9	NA	ASSPERGANYGYT
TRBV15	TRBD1	ATSRGQQETQY
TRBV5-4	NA	ASSFPGAYNEQF
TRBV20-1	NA	SARARDEGRDTQY
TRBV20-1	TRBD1	SARDRRQGLSEQY
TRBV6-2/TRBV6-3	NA	ASINTLRGGPDEAF
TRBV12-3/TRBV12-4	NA	ASLSRNRANTEAF